This paragraph reports one T cell receptor beta chain. Its antigen remains undetermined. Per-base qualities were not stored, and no clone one base away is much larger. Library preparation employed the immunoSEQ multiplex PCR assay. The immuneACCESS repertoire file appears here via TCRdb, limited to in-frame rearrangements. These files lack a portion of the clones; in checked studies, under half of the deficit traces to unresolved V genes, and the cause of the others is not known. This sample holds over 45,000 clones; 88% were observed only once. Together, the top ten hold approximately 0.4% of the sample. CDR1 and CDR2 (MNHEY, SVGAGI) derive from the germline V gene. Germline trimming amounts to 5 bases on V and 7 bases on J, with 5 as the count of junction bases outside the gene matches. The cysteine opens and the phenylalanine closes a CDR3 of 13 amino acids. The entry retains the CDR3 DNA only, 39 bases that are in frame from base 1.

These data originate in a study of T cell changes during pregnancy in multiple sclerosis (dated by TCRdb to about 2019). For the wider study: The study examined how the T cell repertoire changed over the course of pregnancy in women with multiple sclerosis.

This receptor chain uses TRBV6-5 and TRBJ1-2, with 9 middle bases fitting TRBD1. The sample was CD4+ T cells from peripheral blood mononuclear cells, taken in the third trimester of pregnancy. The sequence was obtained from a female donor with multiple sclerosis, enrolled in a pregnancy study. The DNA is TGTGCCAGCAGTAATACAGGGGGCGGTGGCTACACCTTC. Its protein product is CASSNTGGGGYTF.